The T cell receptor beta chain under discussion was sequenced for a study of T cells in Graves' hyperthyroidism and ophthalmopathy. At the level of the study: Blood from the periphery was taken at initial diagnosis, before any treatment.

This clonotype came up many times. Its antigen is not identified. Exclusion criteria comprised uncontrolled infection, other autoimmune disease, pregnancy or lactation. RNA transcripts provided the source from which TCR beta CDR3 regions were amplified. HTBI primers were used for first-round RT-PCR of the TCR CDR3. One entry per CDR3 protein, called by TCRdb with MiXCR from the multiplex PCR reads. The sample holds approximately 610,000 distinct CDR3 sequences, 16% seen once. Whole-study results and caveats: Blood samples included most of the expanded thyroid clonotypes exceeding 0.001.

Trimming removed 5 bases from V and 0 bases from J, with 14 bases in between. The germline V gene encodes CDR1 SGHVS and CDR2 FNYEAQ. The CDR3 is 16 residues long. The gene calls are TRBV7-6 and TRBJ1-5; D remains unclear. Specimen: blood. This clonotype originated in a woman aged 18-35 years with Graves' hyperthyroidism. CDR3 bases: TGTGCCAGCAGCCCCCGAGCGAGCTCTAGCAATCAGCCCCAGCATTTT. This translates into CASSPRASSSNQPQHF.